Listed below are T cell receptor beta chains from one sample, sequenced in a study of response to subunit inactivated influenza vaccine. TCRdb redid the calling of the RT-PCR reads with MiXCR, one entry per CDR3 protein. Among under 800,000 distinct CDR3 sequences listed, approximately 15% were seen once. Material: PBMCs from blood, obtained around 14 days before vaccination. The receptors were sampled from a middle-aged man who received an inactivated influenza vaccine. CDR3s leave out the opening cysteine and the closing phenylalanine or tryptophan.

>TRBJ2-7|TRBV27|10
AGGTSGYEQY
>TRBJ2-5|TRBV6-2/TRBV6-3|15
ASSEGTSGSLKETQY
>TRBJ2-3|TRBV7-2|11
ASSFRSSDTQY
>TRBJ2-3|TRBV5-1|13
ASSPKAAHTDTQY
>TRBJ1-6|TRBV4-3|14
ASSQTTDPRVGALH
>TRBJ2-7|TRBV27|12
ASSFAARRYEQY
>TRBJ2-3|TRBV20-1|12
SARLAGRSDTQY
>TRBJ2-7|TRBV7-9|11
ASSSRTTYEQY
>TRBJ1-2|TRBV6-2/TRBV6-3|12
ASSSDRGIGGYT
>TRBJ2-7|TRBV7-2|12
ASSPSRGSYEQY
>TRBJ2-1|TRBV11-2|12
ASSSLKFRNEQF
>TRBJ1-2|TRBV9|12
ASSVGQGDYGYT
>TRBJ2-1|TRBV12-3/TRBV12-4|12
ASSLTSGRAEQF
>TRBJ2-6|TRBV6-2/TRBV6-3|15
ASSYSRVTSGANVLT
>TRBJ1-5|TRBV6-5|13
ASSYSSSVRQPQH
>TRBJ2-5|TRBV7-2|13
ASSRRRGPQETQY
>TRBJ2-5|TRBV5-1|13
ASSLQGQGQETQY
>TRBJ2-4|TRBV18|15
ASSPTPGGPAKNIQY
>TRBJ1-2|TRBV29-1|11
SVEGYQNYGYT
>TRBJ2-4|TRBV20-1|17
SARDRRPSLEGAKNIQY
>TRBJ2-1|TRBV7-9|14
ASILPTGNPYNEQF
>TRBJ2-3|TRBV6-2/TRBV6-3|13
ASSYSFGGTDTQY
>TRBJ2-7|TRBV5-1|13
ASSLAALAGAEQY
>TRBJ2-1|TRBV12-3/TRBV12-4|13
ASSFRRGSYNEQF
>TRBJ1-1|TRBV12-3/TRBV12-4|11
ASSRTERTEAF
>TRBJ1-4|TRBV18|13
ASSPDRGTNEKLF
>TRBJ1-1|TRBV7-9|12
ASSAYRDSTEAF
>TRBJ2-7|TRBV20-1|17
SARDWGAFTGRTDYEQY
>TRBJ2-2|TRBV2|13
ASRTTSGTAGELF
>TRBJ1-2|TRBV7-6|12
ASSLVGGENGYT
>TRBJ2-3|TRBV4-2|13
ASSATGSLTDTQY
>TRBJ1-1|TRBV27|10
ASSNRYTEAF
>TRBJ1-5|TRBV29-1|11
SPLWRSNQPQH
>TRBJ2-6|TRBV30|11
AWSVSGANVLT
>TRBJ2-1|TRBV29-1|12
SVPPSGSVNEQF
>TRBJ2-1|TRBV12-3/TRBV12-4|13
ASSFFGQGYNEQF
>TRBJ2-7|TRBV6-2/TRBV6-3|9
ASSYSQGQY
>TRBJ2-5|TRBV29-1|10
SVGTPRETQY